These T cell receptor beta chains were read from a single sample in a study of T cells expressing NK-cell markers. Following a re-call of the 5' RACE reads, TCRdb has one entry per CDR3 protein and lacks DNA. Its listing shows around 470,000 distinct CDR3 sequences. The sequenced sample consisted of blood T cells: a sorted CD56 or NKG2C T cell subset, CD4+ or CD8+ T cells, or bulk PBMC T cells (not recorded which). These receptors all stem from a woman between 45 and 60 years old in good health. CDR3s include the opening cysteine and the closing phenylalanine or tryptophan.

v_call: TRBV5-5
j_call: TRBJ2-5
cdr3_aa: CASSWPQQATEETQYF

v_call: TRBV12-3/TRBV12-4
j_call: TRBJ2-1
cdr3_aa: CASRKKGGNNEQFF

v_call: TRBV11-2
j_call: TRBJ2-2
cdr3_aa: CASSPSSAGELFF

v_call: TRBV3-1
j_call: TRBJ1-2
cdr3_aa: CASSQHFEGQGLGYTF

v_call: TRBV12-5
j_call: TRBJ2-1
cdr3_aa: CASGLVSSSDIAYNEQFF

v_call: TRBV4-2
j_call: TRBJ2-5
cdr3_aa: CASSQRTGSTETQYF

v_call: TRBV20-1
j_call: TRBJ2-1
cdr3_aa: CSASPSGTLNEQFF

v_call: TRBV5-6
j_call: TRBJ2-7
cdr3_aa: CASSLAGTTYEQYF

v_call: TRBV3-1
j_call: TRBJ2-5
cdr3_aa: CASSQLTSQETQYF

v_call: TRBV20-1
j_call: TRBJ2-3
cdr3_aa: CSARDLTSGRAGSTDTQYF

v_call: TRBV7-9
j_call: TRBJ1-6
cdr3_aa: CASSLTTDPNSPLHF

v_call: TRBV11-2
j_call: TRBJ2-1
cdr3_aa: CASRTPGLAYNEQFF

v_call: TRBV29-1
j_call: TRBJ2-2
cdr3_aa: CSVESRGVPTGELFF

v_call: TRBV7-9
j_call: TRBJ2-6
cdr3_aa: CASSLTPPGLASSGANVLTF

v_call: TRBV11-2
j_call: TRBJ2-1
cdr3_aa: CASSSRTGGTYNEQFF

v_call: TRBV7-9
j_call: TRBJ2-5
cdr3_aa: CASISSSGLGGETQYF

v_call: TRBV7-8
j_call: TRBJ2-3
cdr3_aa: CASKTGLSTDTQYF

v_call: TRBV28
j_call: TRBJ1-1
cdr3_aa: CASRGRMNTEAFF

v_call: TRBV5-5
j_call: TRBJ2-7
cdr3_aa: CASSSKHPGLGTPAYEQYF

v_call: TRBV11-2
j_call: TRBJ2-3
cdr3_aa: CASSPTDRVTDTQYF

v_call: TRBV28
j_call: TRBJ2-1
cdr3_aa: CASSRRLDNEQFF

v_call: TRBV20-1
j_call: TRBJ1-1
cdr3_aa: CSASLEGRYTEAFF